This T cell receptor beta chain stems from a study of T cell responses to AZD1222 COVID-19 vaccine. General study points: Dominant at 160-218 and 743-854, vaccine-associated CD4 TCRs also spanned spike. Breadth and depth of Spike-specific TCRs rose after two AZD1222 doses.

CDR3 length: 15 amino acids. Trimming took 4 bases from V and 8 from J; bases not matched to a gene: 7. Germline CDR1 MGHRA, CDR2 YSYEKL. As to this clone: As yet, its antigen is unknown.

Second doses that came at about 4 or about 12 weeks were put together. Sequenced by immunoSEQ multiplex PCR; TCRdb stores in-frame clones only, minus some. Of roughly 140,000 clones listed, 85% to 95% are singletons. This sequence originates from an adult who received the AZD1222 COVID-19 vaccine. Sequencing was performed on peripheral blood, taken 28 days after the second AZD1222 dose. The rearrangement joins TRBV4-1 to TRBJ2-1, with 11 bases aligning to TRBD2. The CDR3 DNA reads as TGCGCCAGCAGCCCTAACCTAGCGGGAGGCTATGAGCAGTTCTTC. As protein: CASSPNLAGGYEQFF.